This note documents a single TCR beta chain sequence. The V gene's germline CDR1 is LNHDA and CDR2 SQIVND (reference sequence). With 7 bases clipped from V and 5 bases from J, the junction kept 11 bases outside the gene matches. The CDR3 loop spans 15 amino acids. These data belong to a study of blood T cell repertoires in COVID-19. Study-wide context: The United States, Italy and Spain supplied acute and convalescent COVID-19 samples. From T cells, B-cell-depleted T cells, or PBMCs came the material, which was cDNA or gDNA.

Original methodology: From reference gene primer amplification, estimates of nucleated cell counts were derived. Here immunoSEQ multiplex PCR was the method, and the copy in TCRdb shows in-frame clones only, minus some. The V and J calls and clone size come from that table; D and trimming were worked out from the DNA. The table has about 73,000 clones, approximately 80% seen once. This chain connects TRBV19 to TRBJ1-2; 9 bases align to TRBD1. The sequenced sample consisted of peripheral blood. This sequence was found in a woman between 55 and 75 years old with acute or convalescent COVID-19. The chain's CDR3 is CASTLSGQGGYGYTF. The DNA of the CDR3 is TGTGCCAGTACCCTCTCGGGACAGGGAGGGTATGGCTACACCTTC.